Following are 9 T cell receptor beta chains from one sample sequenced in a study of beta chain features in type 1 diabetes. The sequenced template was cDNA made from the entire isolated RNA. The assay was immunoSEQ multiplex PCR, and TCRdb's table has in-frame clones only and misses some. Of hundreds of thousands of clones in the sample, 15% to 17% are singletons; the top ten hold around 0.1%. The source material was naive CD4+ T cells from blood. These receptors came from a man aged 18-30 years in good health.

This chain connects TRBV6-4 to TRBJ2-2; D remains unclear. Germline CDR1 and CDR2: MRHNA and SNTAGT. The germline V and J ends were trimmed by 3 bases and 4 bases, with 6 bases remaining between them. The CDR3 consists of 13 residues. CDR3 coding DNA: TGTGCCAGCAGTGAGGCTAGCACCGGGGAGCTGTTTTTT. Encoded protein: CASSEASTGELFF.

CDR3 amino acids: CASSLAGRDNEQFF. As DNA, the CDR3 is TGTGCCAGCAGCTTAGCGGGTCGGGACAATGAGCAGTTCTTC. J is TRBJ2-1 and V is TRBV7-9; D is unclear. Trimming took off 0 bases at V and 5 bases at J, with 8 bases between the two ends. The CDR3 length is 14 residues. Germline lookup yields CDR1 SEHNR and CDR2 FQNEAQ (reference sequence).

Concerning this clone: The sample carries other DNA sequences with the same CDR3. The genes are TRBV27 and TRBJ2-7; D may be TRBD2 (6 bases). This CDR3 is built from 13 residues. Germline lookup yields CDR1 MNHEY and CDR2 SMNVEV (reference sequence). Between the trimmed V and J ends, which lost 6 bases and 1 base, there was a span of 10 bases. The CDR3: CASRAGGSYEQYF. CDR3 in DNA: TGTGCCAGCAGGGCTGGAGGGTCCTACGAGCAGTACTTC.

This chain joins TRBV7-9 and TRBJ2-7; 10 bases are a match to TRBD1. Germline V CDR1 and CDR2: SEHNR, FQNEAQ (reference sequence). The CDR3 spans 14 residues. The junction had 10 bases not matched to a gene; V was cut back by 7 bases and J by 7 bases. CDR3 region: CASMTGGSFSEQYF. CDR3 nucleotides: TGTGCCAGCATGACAGGGGGCTCTTTTAGTGAGCAGTACTTC.

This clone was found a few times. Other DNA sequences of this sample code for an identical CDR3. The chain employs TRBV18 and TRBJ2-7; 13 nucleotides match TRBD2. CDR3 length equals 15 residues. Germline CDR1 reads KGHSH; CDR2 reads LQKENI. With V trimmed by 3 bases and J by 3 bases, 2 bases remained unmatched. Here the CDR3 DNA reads TGTGCCAGCTCACCGCGGACTAGCGGGAGCTACGAGCAGTACTTC. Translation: CASSPRTSGSYEQYF.

The CDR3 region has the DNA TGCGCCAGCAACGTGCTACCTGGGGCCAACGTCCTGACTTTC. This sequence encodes CASNVLPGANVLTF. V is TRBV5-1 and J is TRBJ2-6; no definite D call. The CDR3 has 14 amino acids. The V gene's germline CDR1 is SGHRS and CDR2 YFSETQ. Trimming pared 6 bases from V and 2 bases from J, leaving 9 bases between. Using reference TRBV5-1 and TRBJ2-6 for the parts outside the CDR3, the full variable domain is KAGVTQTPRYLIKTRGQQVTLSCSPISGHRSVSWYQQTPGQGLQFLFEYFSETQRNKGNFPGRFSGRQFSNSRSEMNVSTLELGDSALYLCASNVLPGANVLTFGAGSRLTVL.

As DNA, the CDR3 is TGCGCCAGCAGTCATAGTCGGGAGGAGACCCAGTACTTC. This encodes CASSHSREETQYF. The J gene is TRBJ2-5, the V gene TRBV5-1, with D possibly being TRBD2 (6 bases). The V gene lost 5 bases and the J gene lost 5 bases, with 13 bases spanning the gap. This CDR3 is built from 13 residues. The germline CDR1 and CDR2 sequences are SGHRS and YFSETQ.

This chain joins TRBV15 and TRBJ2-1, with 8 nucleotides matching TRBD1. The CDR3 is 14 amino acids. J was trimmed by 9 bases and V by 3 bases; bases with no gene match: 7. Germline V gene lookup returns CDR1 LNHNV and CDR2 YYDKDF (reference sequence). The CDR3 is CATSSDRGLGEQFF. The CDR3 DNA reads TGTGCCACCAGCAGTGACAGGGGTCTTGGTGAGCAGTTCTTC.

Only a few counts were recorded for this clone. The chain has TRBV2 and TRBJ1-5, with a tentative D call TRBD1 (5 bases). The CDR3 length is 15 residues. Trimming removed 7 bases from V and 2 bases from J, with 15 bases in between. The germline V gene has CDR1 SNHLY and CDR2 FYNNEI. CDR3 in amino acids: CASMGEGTGNQPQHF. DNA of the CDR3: TGTGCCAGCATGGGGGAGGGTACTGGCAATCAGCCCCAGCATTTT.